This T cell receptor beta chain was documented in a study of T cells after yellow fever vaccination. A process of 5'RACE template switching, which added a universal primer site and UMIs, was used to make TCR cDNA. TCRdb re-called the 5' RACE reads with MiXCR, one entry per CDR3 protein. The data hold some 80,000 distinct CDR3 sequences, with 13% observed a single time. Sequenced material: CD8+ T cells not binding an NS4B(214-222) dextramer, sorted from PBMCs, taken more than 20 days after the first yellow fever vaccination. This receptor was obtained from a man aged 18 to 30 who received the YFV17D yellow fever vaccine.

The CDR3 protein is CASSLPTGSEQYF. In DNA, the CDR3 is TGTGCCAGCAGTCTACCTACAGGGTCCGAGCAGTACTTC. The chain has TRBV27 and TRBJ2-7; perhaps TRBD1 as D (6 bases). V was trimmed by 5 bases and J by 6 bases, leaving 14 bases between them. This CDR3 comprises 13 residues. Germline V gives CDR1 MNHEY, CDR2 SMNVEV (reference sequence).